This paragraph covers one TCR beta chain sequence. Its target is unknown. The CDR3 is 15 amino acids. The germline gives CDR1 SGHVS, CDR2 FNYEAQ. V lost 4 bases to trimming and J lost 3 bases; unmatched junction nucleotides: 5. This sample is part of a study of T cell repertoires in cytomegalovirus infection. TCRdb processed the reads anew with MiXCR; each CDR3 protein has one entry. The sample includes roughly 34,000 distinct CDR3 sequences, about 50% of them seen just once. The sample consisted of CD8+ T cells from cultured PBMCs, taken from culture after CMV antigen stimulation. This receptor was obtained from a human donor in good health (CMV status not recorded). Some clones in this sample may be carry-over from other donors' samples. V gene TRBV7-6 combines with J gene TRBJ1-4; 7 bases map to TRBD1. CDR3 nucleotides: TGTGCCAGCAGCTCCCCGGGACAGCCTAATGAAAAACTGTTTTTT. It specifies CASSSPGQPNEKLFF.